These 25 T cell receptor beta chains came from one sample sequenced in a study of CD8 T cells in ankylosing spondylitis. One entry per CDR3 protein results from TCRdb running MiXCR on the 5' RACE reads. This repertoire shows about 240,000 distinct CDR3 sequences, roughly a quarter found once; its top ten account for 0.5% to 0.75%. Source material: blood, either unsorted or a sorted T cell fraction (not recorded which). The receptors here all came from a male donor with ankylosing spondylitis or in good health (not recorded which).

The sample holds many counts of this clonotype. The chain couples TRBV4-2 to TRBJ2-3, with D possibly matching TRBD2 (5 bases). The germline V and J ends were trimmed by 0 bases and 4 bases, with 17 bases remaining between them. The CDR3 is 17 amino acids. Per the germline V gene, CDR1 is LGHNA and CDR2 is YNFKEQ. The CDR3 DNA reads TGTGCCAGCAGCCAAGACAACAGCGGTCCCTTGGCAGATACGCAGTATTTT. Protein product: CASSQDNSGPLADTQYF.

A note on this clonotype: A read error may explain this, as a much larger clone is one base away. The rearrangement uses TRBV10-1 and TRBJ2-2; D is possibly TRBD1 or TRBD2 (5 bases each). Trimming took off 6 bases at V and 6 bases at J, with 11 bases between the two ends. CDR3 length: 13 amino acids. Germline V gives CDR1 WNHNN, CDR2 SYGVQD (reference sequence). The CDR3 region has the DNA TGCGCCAGCAGGGGACCAGTTTCCGGGGAGCTGTTTTTT. It yields the protein CASRGPVSGELFF.

V is TRBV10-3 and J is TRBJ2-1; D is perhaps TRBD2 (7 bases). Between the trimmed V and J ends, which lost 8 bases and 8 bases, there was a span of 10 bases. Per germline, CDR1 ENHRY and CDR2 SYGVKD. CDR3 size: 11 residues. CDR3 protein: CAIAGGHEQFF. The CDR3 bases are TGTGCCATCGCCGGGGGGCATGAGCAGTTCTTC.

This clonotype was seen more than once but under ten times. Mismatch with germline at one junction end may stem from a read error. This chain uses TRBV12-3 or TRBV12-4 with TRBJ2-1, with 10 bases aligning to TRBD2. This CDR3 has 14 residues. The DNA for the CDR3 is TGTGCCAGCAGCTTAGCGGGGGGACGAGGTGAGCAGTTCTTC. It is translated as CASSLAGGRGEQFF.

This clonotype was seen many times. The chain recombines TRBV20-1 with TRBJ2-3; TRBD1 matches at 9 bases. Germline assignment: CDR1 DFQATT and CDR2 SNEGSKA (reference sequence). Trimming took 5 bases from V and 4 from J; bases not matched to a gene: 7. CDR3 size: 14 residues. The CDR3 nucleotides read TGCAGTGCTTCCGGGACAGGGAAATCAGATACGCAGTATTTT. Translation gives CSASGTGKSDTQYF.

The rearrangement links TRBV10-3 to TRBJ2-7; D perhaps matches TRBD2 (5 bases). The CDR3 spans 15 residues. The V and J ends lost 5 bases and 3 bases respectively, with 17 bases between them. Germline CDR1 is ENHRY and CDR2 is SYGVKD. CDR3 protein: CAISSREALNYEQYF. The CDR3 region has the DNA TGTGCCATCAGTTCCCGGGAAGCCCTTAACTACGAGCAGTACTTC.

The chain has TRBV10-3 and TRBJ2-2; D gene ambiguous. The CDR3 is 15 amino acids. V lost 2 bases and J lost 2, with 9 bases in between. Germline CDR1 ENHRY, CDR2 SYGVKD. CDR3 in DNA: TGTGCCATCAGTGAGGGTGCGGAAAACACCGGGGAGCTGTTTTTT. It yields the protein CAISEGAENTGELFF.

V is TRBV7-2 and J is TRBJ2-7; possibly TRBD1 or TRBD2 for D (5 bases each). The CDR3 sequence is 15 residues long. Germline CDR1 SGHTA, CDR2 FQGNSA. V was trimmed by 5 bases and J by 2 bases, leaving 16 bases between them. The CDR3 reads CASSLRRGPTYEQYF. CDR3 nucleotide sequence: TGTGCCAGCAGCCTCCGCCGGGGCCCAACCTACGAGCAGTACTTC.

The J gene is TRBJ2-7, the V gene TRBV20-1, with D perhaps given as TRBD1 or TRBD2 (5 bases each). This CDR3 is 15 amino acids long. Trimming left V 6 bases short and J 9 bases short, with 27 bases between. Germline assignment: CDR1 DFQATT and CDR2 SNEGSKA (reference sequence). Here the CDR3 DNA reads TGCAGTGCCAGGAAATCGGGACGGACAACGGGTAGGCAGTACTTC. The encoded protein is CSARKSGRTTGRQYF.

Regarding this clonotype: The germline gene is not matched at one end of the junction; a read error may be the cause. The rearrangement joins TRBV29-1 to TRBJ2-7, with 7 positions matching TRBD1. CDR3 length: 11 amino acids. Germline V gene sequence: CDR1 SQVTM, CDR2 ANQGSEA. The CDR3 spells CGVGNPGGQYF. For the CDR3, the DNA is TGCGGCGTTGGAAACCCAGGGGGGCAGTACTTC.

This clonotype was detected only a few times. This chain joins TRBV30 and TRBJ2-7; D possibly matches TRBD1 or TRBD2 (5 bases each). Germline assignment: CDR1 GTSNPN and CDR2 SVGIG (reference sequence). V lost 3 bases to trimming and J lost 6 bases, with 12 bases between them. The CDR3 has 12 amino acids. This CDR3 is CAWRTGAAEQYF. As DNA, the CDR3 is TGTGCCTGGAGAACCGGGGCAGCCGAGCAGTACTTC.

This clonotype was seen a handful of times. V and J are TRBV3-1 and TRBJ1-5; D unclear. Trimming pared 3 bases from V and 2 bases from J, leaving 8 bases between. CDR1 LGHDT and CDR2 YNNKEL come from the germline V gene (reference sequence). The CDR3 has 14 amino acids. The CDR3 spells CASSHGPGNQPQHF. Written as DNA, the CDR3 is TGTGCCAGCAGCCATGGGCCGGGCAATCAGCCCCAGCATTTT.

The chain carries TRBV12-3 or TRBV12-4 and TRBJ1-2; no reliable D call. This CDR3 contains 14 residues. Deletions cut 5 bases from V and 1 base from J, with 11 bases between. The CDR3 reads CASSPPTLNYGYTF. CDR3 sequence (DNA): TGTGCCAGCAGTCCGCCGACCCTTAACTATGGCTACACCTTC.

In its sample, this clonotype was seen many times. As DNA, the CDR3 is TGCAGTGCTAGAGATTCCCACCAGGGGACGGAGACCCAGTACTTC. It is translated as CSARDSHQGTETQYF. The chain couples TRBV20-1 to TRBJ2-5; D possibly corresponds to TRBD1 (6 bases). This CDR3 has 15 residues. Germline V lookup: CDR1 DFQATT, CDR2 SNEGSKA (reference sequence). Trimming shortened V by 0 bases and J by 5 bases, and 16 bases separated the two germline ends.

This clonotype was counted at least ten times. The V call is TRBV10-3, the J call TRBJ2-7; 7 positions match TRBD1. The CDR3 length is 14 residues. With V trimmed by 4 bases and J by 0 bases, 3 bases remained unmatched. Germline CDR1 is ENHRY and CDR2 is SYGVKD. CDR3 region: CAISGQGSSYEQYF. The CDR3 coding sequence is TGTGCCATCAGTGGACAGGGAAGCTCCTACGAGCAGTACTTC.

The genes are TRBV20-1 and TRBJ2-7, with D unclear. CDR3 size: 14 residues. From germline, CDR1 is DFQATT and CDR2 SNEGSKA (reference sequence). Deletions cut 1 base from V and 3 bases from J, with 13 bases between. CDR3 residues: CSARASQFYYEQYF. The CDR3 region has the DNA TGCAGTGCTAGAGCCTCCCAATTCTACTACGAGCAGTACTTC.

The sample holds many counts of this clonotype. One junction end does not reproduce the germline sequence, and a read error may be involved. V and J are TRBV12-3 or TRBV12-4 and TRBJ2-3; D gene uncertain. This CDR3 is built from 12 residues. The CDR3 sequence: CASSLRGDTQYF. The CDR3, as DNA: TGCGCCAGCAGCTTGAGAGGAGATACGCAGTATTTT.

The genes are TRBV7-3 and TRBJ2-2; D call uncertain. V lost 4 bases and J lost 1, with 4 bases in between. The germline CDR1 and CDR2 sequences are SGHTA and FQGTGA. This CDR3 spans 13 amino acids. The CDR3 DNA follows: TGTGCCAGCAGCTCAAGGAACACCGGGGAGCTGTTTTTT. It codes for CASSSRNTGELFF. Using reference TRBV7-3 and TRBJ2-2 for the parts outside the CDR3, the full variable domain is GAGVSQTPSNKVTEKGKYVELRCDPISGHTALYWYRQSLGQGPEFLIYFQGTGAADDSGLPNDRFFAVRPEGSVSTLKIQRTERGDSAVYLCASSSRNTGELFFGEGSRLTVL.

This clonotype occurred many times. The chain carries TRBV13 and TRBJ1-6, with 10 bases lining up with TRBD1. The CDR3 has 16 amino acids. Germline values: CDR1 PRHDT, CDR2 FYEKMQ (reference sequence). Trimming cost V 5 bases and J 7 bases; bases outside gene matches: 8. The CDR3 loop reads CASSRGPGQGNSPLHF. The DNA for the CDR3 is TGTGCCAGCAGCCGCGGCCCGGGACAGGGGAATTCACCCCTCCACTTT.

Ten or more counts support this clonotype. The CDR3: CASSRGTVNQETQYF. CDR3 DNA: TGTGCCAGCAGCCGGGGGACAGTTAACCAAGAGACCCAGTACTTC. The chain links TRBV14 to TRBJ2-5, with 7 bases fitting TRBD1. The trim removed 4 bases at V and 0 bases at J, leaving 5 bases unmatched. The germline V gene has CDR1 SGHDN and CDR2 FVKESK. This CDR3 is 15 amino acids long. Complete variable domain (other parts from reference TRBV14 and TRBJ2-5): EAGVTQFPSHSVIEKGQTVTLRCDPISGHDNLYWYRRVMGKEIKFLLHFVKESKQDESGMPNNRFLAERTGGTYSTLKVQPAELEDSGVYFCASSRGTVNQETQYFGPGTRLLVL.

This clonotype has at least ten counts. V and J are TRBV29-1 and TRBJ2-3; unclear D gene. This CDR3 has 13 amino acids. V dropped 1 base and J dropped 6 bases, with 11 bases sitting between them. Germline-derived CDR1 and CDR2 are SQVTM and ANQGSEA. The CDR3 DNA is TGCAGCGTTGAAGCCCTGTTCATGGATACGCAGTATTTT. It translates to CSVEALFMDTQYF.

The chain joins TRBV12-3 or TRBV12-4 to TRBJ1-2; D is unresolved. The CDR3 loop spans 13 amino acids. V was pared by 4 bases and J by 3 bases, with 9 bases between. Here the CDR3 reads CASSSGPYYGYTF. In DNA form, the CDR3 reads TGTGCCAGCAGTTCCGGGCCTTACTATGGCTACACCTTC.

This clonotype has a count of ten or more. J is TRBJ2-3 and V is TRBV20-1; 12 bases agree with TRBD2. The CDR3 totals 15 residues. V was clipped by 5 bases and J by 2 bases; unmatched bases: 5. From germline, CDR1 is DFQATT and CDR2 SNEGSKA (reference sequence). CDR3 in DNA: TGCAGTGCTGGAGGACTAGCGGGGCACACAGATACGCAGTATTTT. Its translation: CSAGGLAGHTDTQYF.

This chain links TRBV11-3 with TRBJ2-3, with D possibly being TRBD1 or TRBD2 (6 bases each). CDR3 length: 13 residues. V lost 5 bases and J 5 bases, leaving 11 bases between the germline ends. Per germline, CDR1 SGHNT and CDR2 YENEEA. CDR3 DNA: TGTGCCAGCAGCACCGGGGGACAAGATACGCAGTATTTT. Translated: CASSTGGQDTQYF. The full variable domain, its missing parts supplied by reference TRBV11-3 and TRBJ2-3, is EAGVVQSPRYKIIEKKQPVAFWCNPISGHNTLYWYLQNLGQGPELLIRYENEEAVDDSQLPKDRFSAERLKGVDSTLKIQPAELGDSAVYLCASSTGGQDTQYFGPGTRLTVL.

This clonotype appeared a few times. The chain is built from TRBV29-1 and TRBJ2-7, with D possibly being TRBD1 or TRBD2 (5 bases each). V lost 5 bases and J lost 3, with 17 bases in between. The CDR3 consists of 14 residues. CDR1 and CDR2 (germline): SQVTM, ANQGSEA. CDR3: CSVNPGRNRYEQYF. CDR3 in DNA: TGCAGCGTTAATCCGGGACGTAATCGCTACGAGCAGTACTTC.